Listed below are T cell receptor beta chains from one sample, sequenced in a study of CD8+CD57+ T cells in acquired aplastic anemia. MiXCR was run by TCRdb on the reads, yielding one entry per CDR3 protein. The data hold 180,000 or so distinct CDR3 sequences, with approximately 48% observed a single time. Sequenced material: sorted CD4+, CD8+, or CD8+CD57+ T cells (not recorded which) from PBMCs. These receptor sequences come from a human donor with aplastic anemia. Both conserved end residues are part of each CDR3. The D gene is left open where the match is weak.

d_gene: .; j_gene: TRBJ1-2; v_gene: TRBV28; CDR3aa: CASLQGGYTF
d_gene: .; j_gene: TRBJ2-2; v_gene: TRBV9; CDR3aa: CASSVAPTNTGELFF
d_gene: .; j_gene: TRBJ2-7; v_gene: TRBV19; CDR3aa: CASSIVGGPSYEQYF
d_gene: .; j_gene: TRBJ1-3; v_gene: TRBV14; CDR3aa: CASSLMTSINGNTIYF
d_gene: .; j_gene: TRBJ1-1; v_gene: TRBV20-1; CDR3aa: CSARDPDSEAFF
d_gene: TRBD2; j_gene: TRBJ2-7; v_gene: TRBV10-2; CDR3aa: CASSEFGREGDEKYF
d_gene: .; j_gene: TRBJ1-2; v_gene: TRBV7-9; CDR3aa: CASSPHRDNYGYTF
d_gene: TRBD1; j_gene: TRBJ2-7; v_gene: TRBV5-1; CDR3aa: CASRQTGTGSHEQYF
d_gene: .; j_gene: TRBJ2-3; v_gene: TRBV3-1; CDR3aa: CASSQVRSSTDTQYF
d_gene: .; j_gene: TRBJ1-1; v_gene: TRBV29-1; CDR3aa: CSVIGAEAFF
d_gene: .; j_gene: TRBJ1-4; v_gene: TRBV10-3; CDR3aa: CAIAASATNEKLFF
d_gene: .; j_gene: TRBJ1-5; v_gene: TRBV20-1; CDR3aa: CSARDSTGFSNQPQHF
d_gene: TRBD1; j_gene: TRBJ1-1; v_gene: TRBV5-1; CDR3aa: CASSWNTGQGEAFF
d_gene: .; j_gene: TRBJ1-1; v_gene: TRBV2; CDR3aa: CASSTKQGTEAFF
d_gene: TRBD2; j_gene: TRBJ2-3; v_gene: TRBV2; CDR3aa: CASSPGAGGPDTQYF
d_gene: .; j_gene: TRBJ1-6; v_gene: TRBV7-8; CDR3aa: CASSLVGEVGPLHF
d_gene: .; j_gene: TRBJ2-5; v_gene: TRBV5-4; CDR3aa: CASSFRGAREQYF
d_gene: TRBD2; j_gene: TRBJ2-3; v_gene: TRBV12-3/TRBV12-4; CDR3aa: CASSQGLAGPTDTQYF
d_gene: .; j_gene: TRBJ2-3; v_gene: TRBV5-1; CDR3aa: CASSLGGRGTDTQYF
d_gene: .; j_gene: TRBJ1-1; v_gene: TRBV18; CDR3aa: CASSRLVLNTEAFF
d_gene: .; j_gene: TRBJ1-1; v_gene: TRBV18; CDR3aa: CASSPEGMNTEAFF
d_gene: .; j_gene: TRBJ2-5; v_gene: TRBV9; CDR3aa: CASSVGTAPPGKETQYF
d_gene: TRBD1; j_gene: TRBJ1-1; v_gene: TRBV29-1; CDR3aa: CSVAEGAWTEAFF
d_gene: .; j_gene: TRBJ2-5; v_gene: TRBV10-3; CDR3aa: CAIAEGVAQETQYF
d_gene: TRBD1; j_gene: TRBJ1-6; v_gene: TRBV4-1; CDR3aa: CASSQTGGSSPLHF
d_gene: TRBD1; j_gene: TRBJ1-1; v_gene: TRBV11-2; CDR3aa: CASSLDLTGGINTEAFF
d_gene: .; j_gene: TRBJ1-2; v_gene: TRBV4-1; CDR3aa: CASSQDVGNYGYTF
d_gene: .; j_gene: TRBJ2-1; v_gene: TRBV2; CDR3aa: CASSEGSNEQFF
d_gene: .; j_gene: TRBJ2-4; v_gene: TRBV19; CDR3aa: CASSSDSWGIQYF
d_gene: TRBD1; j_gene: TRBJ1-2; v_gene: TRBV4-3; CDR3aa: CASSHLGQHTF
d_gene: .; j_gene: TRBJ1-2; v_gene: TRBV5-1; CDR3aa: CASSLNSEPFYGYTF
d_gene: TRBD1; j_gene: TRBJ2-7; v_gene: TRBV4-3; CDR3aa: CASSRWRGTGNGEDEQYF
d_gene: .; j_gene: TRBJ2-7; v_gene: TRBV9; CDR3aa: CASSVAPGGGYEQYF
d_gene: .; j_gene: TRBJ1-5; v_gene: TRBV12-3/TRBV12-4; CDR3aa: CASSFRGQPQHF
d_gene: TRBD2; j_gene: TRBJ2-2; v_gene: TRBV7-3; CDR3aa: CASSYGLAGTGELFF
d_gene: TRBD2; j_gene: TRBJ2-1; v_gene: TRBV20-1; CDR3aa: CSAPQGGIYNEQFF
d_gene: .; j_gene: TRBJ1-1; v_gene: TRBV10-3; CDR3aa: CAIWNPGANTEAFF
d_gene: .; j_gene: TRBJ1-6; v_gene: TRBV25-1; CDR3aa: CASSVTGGIGSPLHF
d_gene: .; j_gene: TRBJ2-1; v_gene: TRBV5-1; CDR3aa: CASSPSPESTNEQFF
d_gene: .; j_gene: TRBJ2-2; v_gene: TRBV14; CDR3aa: CASSQSRGELFF
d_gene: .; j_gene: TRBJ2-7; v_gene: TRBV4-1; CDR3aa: CASSQGPSSYEQYF
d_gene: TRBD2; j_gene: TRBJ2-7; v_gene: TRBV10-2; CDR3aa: CASSPGLAGGELSF
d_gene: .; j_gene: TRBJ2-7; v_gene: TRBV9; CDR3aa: CASSVEHRSYEQYF
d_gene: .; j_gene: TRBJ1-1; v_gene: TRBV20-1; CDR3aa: CSARDRRGNTEAFF
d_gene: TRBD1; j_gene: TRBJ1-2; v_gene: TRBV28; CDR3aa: CASSPGTGGLVGYTF
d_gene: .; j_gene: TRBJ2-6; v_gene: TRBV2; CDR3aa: CASSWDGWANVLTF
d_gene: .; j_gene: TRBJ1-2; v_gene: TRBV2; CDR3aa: CASSEGANYGYTF
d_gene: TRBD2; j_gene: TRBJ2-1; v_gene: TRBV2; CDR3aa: CAIMNGASGGARQFF
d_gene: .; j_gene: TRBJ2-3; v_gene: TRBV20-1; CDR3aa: CSASPPMGGGTDTQYF
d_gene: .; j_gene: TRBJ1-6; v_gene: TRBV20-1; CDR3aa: CSAQSWDSPLHF
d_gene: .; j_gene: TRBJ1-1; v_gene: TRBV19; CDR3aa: CASNPSSVTEAFF
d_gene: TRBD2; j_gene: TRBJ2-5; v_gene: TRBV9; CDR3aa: CASSLSGGETQYF